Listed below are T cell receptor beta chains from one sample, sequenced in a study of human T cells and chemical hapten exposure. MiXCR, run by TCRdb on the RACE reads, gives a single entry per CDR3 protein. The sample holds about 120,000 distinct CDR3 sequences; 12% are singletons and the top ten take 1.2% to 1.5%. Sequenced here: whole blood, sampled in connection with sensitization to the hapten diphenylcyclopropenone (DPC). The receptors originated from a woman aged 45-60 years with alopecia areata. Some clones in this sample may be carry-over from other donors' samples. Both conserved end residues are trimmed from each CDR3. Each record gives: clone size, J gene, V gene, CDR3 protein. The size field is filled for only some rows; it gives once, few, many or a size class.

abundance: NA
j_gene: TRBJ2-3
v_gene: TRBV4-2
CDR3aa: ASSQRTSGESTDTQY

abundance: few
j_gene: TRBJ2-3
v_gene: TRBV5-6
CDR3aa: ASSSWRLLPITDTQY

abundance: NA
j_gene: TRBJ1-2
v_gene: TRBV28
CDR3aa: ASSPGGVLPYGYT

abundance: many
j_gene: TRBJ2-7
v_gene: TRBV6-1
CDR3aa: ASSELGAYEQY

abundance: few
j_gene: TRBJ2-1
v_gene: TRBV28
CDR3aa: ASVDSWYNEQF

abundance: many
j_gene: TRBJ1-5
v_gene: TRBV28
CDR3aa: ASSFYLPRGPGQPQH

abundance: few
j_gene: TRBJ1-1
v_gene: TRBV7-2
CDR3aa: ASSFTMNTEAF

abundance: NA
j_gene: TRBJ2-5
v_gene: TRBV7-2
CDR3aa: ASSAGGAGKTQY

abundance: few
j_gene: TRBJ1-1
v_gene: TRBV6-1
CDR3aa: ASSERQGTEAF

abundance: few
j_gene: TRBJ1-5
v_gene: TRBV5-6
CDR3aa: ASSGGRYNQPQH

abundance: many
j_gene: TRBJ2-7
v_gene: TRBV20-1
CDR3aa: SARPRGGAYEQY

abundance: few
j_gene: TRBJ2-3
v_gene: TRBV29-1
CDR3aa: SVERRGDTQY

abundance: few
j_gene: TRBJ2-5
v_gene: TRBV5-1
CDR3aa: ASSFGQREETQY

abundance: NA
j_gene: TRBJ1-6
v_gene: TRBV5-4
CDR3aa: ASSRPDRANSPLH

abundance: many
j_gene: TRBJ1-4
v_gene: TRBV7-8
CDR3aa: ASSQRLEKLF

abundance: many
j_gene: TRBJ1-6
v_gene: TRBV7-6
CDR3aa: ASSLGQGGRSPLH

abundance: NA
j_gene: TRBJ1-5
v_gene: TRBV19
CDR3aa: ATTQGGGSIRQPQH

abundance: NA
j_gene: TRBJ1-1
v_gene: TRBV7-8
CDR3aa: ASSVGVARTRNTEAF

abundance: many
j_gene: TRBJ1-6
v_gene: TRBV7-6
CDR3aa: ASSRRGGPESSYNSPLH

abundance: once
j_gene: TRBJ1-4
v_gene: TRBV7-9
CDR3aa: ASSFLENEKLF

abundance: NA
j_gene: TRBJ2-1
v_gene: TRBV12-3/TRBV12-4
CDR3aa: ASSPTTGLSYNEQF

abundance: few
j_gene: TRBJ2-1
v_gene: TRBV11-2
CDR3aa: ASSIRTSGNEQF

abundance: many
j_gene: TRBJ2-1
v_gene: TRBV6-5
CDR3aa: ASRIYNEQF

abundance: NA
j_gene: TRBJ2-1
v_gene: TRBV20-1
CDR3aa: SARGTKSYNEQF

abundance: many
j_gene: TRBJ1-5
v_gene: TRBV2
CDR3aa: ASSNDRVGNQPQH

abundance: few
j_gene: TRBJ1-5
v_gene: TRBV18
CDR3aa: ASSLMTGLGNQPQH

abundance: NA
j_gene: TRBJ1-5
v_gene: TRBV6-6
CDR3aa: ASSPLGPQH

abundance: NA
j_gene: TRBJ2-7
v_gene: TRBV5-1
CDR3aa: ASRSTSYEQY

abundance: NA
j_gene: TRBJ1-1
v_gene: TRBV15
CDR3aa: ATSTNRVVSLGAF

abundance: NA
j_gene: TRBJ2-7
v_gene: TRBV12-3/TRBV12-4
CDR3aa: ASSLQGTGYEQY

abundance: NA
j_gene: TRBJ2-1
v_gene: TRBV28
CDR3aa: ASRPPGTYNEQF

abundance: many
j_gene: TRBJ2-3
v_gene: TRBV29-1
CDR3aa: SVGGGDTQY

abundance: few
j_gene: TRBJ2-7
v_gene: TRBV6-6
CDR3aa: ASSPGSEQY

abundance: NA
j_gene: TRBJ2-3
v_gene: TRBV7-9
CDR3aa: ASSFPSSLNTDTQY